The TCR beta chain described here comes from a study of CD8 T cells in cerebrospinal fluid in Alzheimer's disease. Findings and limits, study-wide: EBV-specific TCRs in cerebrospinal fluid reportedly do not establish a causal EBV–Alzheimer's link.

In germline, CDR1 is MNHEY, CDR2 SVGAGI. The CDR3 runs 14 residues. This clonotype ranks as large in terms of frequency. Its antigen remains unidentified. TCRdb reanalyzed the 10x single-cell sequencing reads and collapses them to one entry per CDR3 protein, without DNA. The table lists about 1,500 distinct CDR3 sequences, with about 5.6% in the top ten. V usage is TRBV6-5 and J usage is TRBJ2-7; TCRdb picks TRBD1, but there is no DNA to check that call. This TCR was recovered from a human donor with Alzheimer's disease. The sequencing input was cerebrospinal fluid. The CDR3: CASRRTGSSYEQYF.